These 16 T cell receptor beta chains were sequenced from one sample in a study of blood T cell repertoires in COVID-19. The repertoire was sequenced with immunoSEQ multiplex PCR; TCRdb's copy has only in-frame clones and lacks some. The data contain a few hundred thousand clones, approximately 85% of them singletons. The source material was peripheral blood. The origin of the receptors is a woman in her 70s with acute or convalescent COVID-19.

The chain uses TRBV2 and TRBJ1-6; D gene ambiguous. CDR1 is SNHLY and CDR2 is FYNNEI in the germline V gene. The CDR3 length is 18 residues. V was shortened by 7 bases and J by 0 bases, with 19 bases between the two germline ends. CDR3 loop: CASTTLHRLSSYNSPLHF. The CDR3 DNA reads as TGTGCCAGCACTACCCTCCACCGATTGAGCTCCTATAATTCACCCCTCCACTTT.

For the CDR3, the DNA is TGTGCCAGCAGCGTAGTGGGACAAAGCCGCACAGATACGCAGTATTTT. This translates into CASSVVGQSRTDTQYF. The chain is built from TRBV9 and TRBJ2-3; TRBD1 is a possible D gene (6 bases). This CDR3 has 16 residues. CDR1 and CDR2 from the germline V gene are SGDLS and YYNGEE. Trimming pared 0 bases from V and 1 base from J, leaving 12 bases between.

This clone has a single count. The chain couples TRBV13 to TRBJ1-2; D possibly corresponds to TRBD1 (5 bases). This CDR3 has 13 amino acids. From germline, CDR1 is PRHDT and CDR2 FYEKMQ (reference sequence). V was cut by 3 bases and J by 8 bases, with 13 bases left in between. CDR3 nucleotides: TGTGCCAGCAGCTTTCTATCCCAGGGAGGCTACACCTTC. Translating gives CASSFLSQGGYTF.

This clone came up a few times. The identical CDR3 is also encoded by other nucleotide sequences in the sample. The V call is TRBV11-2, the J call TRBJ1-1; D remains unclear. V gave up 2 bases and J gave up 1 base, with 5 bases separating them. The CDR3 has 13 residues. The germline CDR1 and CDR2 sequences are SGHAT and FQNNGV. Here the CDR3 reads CASSLQENTEAFF. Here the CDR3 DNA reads TGTGCCAGCAGCTTACAGGAGAACACTGAAGCTTTCTTT.

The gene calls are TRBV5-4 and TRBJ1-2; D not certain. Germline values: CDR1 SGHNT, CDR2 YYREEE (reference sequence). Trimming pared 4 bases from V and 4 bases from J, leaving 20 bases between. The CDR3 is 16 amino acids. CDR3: CASSPTGRSTGYGYTF. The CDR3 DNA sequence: TGTGCCAGCAGCCCAACCGGGAGGTCGACGGGCTATGGCTACACCTTC.

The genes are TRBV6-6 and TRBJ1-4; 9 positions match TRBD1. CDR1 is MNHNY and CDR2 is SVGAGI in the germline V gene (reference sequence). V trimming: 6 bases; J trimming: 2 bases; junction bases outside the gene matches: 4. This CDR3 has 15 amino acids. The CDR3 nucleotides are TGTGCCAGCAGGGGACAGGGAGCGACTAATGAAAAACTGTTTTTT. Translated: CASRGQGATNEKLFF.

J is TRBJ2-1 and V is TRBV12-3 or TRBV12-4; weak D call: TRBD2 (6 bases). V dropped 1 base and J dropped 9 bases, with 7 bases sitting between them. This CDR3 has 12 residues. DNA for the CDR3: TGTGCCAGCAGTTTAGGCGGGGCTGAGCAGTTCTTC. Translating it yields CASSLGGAEQFF.

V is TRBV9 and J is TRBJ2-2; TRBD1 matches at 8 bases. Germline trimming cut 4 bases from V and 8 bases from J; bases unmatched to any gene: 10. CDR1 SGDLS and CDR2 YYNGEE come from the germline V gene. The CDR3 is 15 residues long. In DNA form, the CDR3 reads TGTGCCAGCAGCACCGCAGGGGGCAGGGTAGGGGAGCTGTTTTTT. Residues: CASSTAGGRVGELFF.

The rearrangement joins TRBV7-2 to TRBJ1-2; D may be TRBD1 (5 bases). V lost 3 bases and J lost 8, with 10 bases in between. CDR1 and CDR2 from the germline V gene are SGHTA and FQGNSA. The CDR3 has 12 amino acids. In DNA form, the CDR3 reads TGTGCCAGCAGCTTTAGGGGAATGGGCTACACCTTC. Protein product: CASSFRGMGYTF.

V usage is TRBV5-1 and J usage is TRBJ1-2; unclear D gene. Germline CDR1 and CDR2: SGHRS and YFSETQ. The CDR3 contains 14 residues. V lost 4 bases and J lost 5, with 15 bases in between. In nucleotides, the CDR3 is TGCGCCAGCAGCCACGGGGAAGGGTATTATGGCTACACCTTC. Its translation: CASSHGEGYYGYTF.

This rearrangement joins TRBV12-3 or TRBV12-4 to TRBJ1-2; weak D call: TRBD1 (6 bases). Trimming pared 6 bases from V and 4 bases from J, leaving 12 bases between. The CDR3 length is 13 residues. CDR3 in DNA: TGTGCCAGCAGCCCTGGACAGATCTATGGCTACACCTTC. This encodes CASSPGQIYGYTF.

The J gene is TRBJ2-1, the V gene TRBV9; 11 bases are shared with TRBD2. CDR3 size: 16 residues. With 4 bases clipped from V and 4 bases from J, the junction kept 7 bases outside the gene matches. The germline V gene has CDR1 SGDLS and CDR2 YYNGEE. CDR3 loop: CASSPRLAGGYNEQFF. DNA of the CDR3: TGTGCCAGCAGCCCTCGTTTAGCGGGGGGGTACAATGAGCAGTTCTTC.

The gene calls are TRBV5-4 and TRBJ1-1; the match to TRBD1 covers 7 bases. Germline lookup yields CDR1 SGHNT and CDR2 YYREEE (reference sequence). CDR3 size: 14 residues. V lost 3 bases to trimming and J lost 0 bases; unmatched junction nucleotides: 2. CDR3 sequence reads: CASSSGQMNTEAFF. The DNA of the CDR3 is TGTGCCAGCAGCTCGGGACAGATGAACACTGAAGCTTTCTTT.

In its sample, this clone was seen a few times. Here the CDR3 reads CASRRDSSSYEQYF. CDR3 DNA: TGTGCCAGCAGGCGCGACTCTAGCTCCTACGAGCAGTACTTC. The rearrangement uses TRBV6-6 and TRBJ2-7; D remains unclear. Trimming stripped 6 bases from V and 0 bases from J, with 12 bases between. The CDR3 is 14 residues long. Germline CDR1 and CDR2: MNHNY and SVGAGI (reference sequence).

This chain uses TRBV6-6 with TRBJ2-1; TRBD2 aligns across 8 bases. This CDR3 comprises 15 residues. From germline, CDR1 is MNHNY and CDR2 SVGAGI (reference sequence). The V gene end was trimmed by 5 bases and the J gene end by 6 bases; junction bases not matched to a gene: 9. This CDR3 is CASSDSGVLGNEQFF. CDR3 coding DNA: TGTGCCAGCAGTGATAGCGGGGTGCTCGGCAATGAGCAGTTCTTC.

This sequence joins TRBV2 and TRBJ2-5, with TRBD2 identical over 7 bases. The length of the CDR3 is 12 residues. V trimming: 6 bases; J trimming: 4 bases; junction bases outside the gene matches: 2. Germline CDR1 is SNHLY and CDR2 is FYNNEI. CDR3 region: CASSGGGETQYF. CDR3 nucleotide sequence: TGTGCCAGCAGCGGCGGGGGAGAGACCCAGTACTTC. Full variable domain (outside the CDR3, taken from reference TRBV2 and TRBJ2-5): EPEVTQTPSHQVTQMGQEVILRCVPISNHLYFYWYRQILGQKVEFLVSFYNNEISEKSEIFDDQFSVERPDGSNFTLKIRSTKLEDSAMYFCASSGGGETQYFGPGTRLLVL.